These 11 T cell receptor beta chains share one sample of origin, sequenced in a study of glioma-infiltrating T cells. Using RNA template, CDR3s of TCR alpha and beta were amplified with iRepertoire arm-PCR. One entry per CDR3 protein results from TCRdb running MiXCR on the multiplex PCR reads. Of 9,500 to 13,000 distinct CDR3 sequences listed, roughly 61% are singletons. Sequencing was done on a sample of glioma tissue, nonneoplastic brain tissue, or PBMCs (not recorded which). These receptor sequences come from a human donor with low-grade glioma or glioblastoma, undergoing nonglioma brain surgery, or in good health (not recorded which).

The table lists this clonotype with a count of one. The chain couples TRBV20-1 to TRBJ2-1; D is possibly TRBD2 (7 bases). Germline V gene sequence: CDR1 DFQATT, CDR2 SNEGSKA (reference sequence). V shed 3 bases and J shed 2 bases, with 20 bases lying between them. CDR3 length: 17 amino acids. CDR3 in DNA: TGCAGTGCTAGGACCCTAGGGGGGAGGGCCGCCTACAATGAGCAGTTCTTC. As protein: CSARTLGGRAAYNEQFF.

This clonotype was observed a few times. Sequence at one end of the junction differs from germline and may be a read error. The chain employs TRBV27 and TRBJ2-1; D is unresolved. The CDR3 is 14 residues long. The germline V gene has CDR1 MNHEY and CDR2 SMNVEV (reference sequence). The CDR3 DNA reads TGTGCCAGCAGAAGGACCCCCCGTTACAATGGGCAGTTCTTC. It yields the protein CASRRTPRYNGQFF.

This clonotype was seen at least ten times. A much bigger clone sits one base away, suggesting this may be a read error. The chain uses TRBV7-9 and TRBJ2-5; D not resolved. The length of the CDR3 is 11 residues. CDR1 SEHNR and CDR2 FQNEAQ come from the germline V gene (reference sequence). The CDR3 bases are TGTGCCATCAGCCTAGGGGAGACCCAGTACTTC. As protein: CAISLGETQYF.

As concerns this clonotype: The germline gene is not matched at one end of the junction; a read error may be the cause. CDR3 amino acids: CAGSPISGTLTGELFF. The CDR3, as DNA: TGTGCCGGCAGCCCAATTAGCGGGACCCTCACCGGGGAGCTGTTTTTT. The gene calls are TRBV14 and TRBJ2-2, with 8 bases lining up with TRBD2. CDR3 size: 16 residues. The germline gives CDR1 SGHDN, CDR2 FVKESK.

This clonotype appeared many times. The rearrangement joins TRBV29-1 to TRBJ1-1, with 7 bases fitting TRBD1. V shed 7 bases and J 8 bases; nucleotides not matched to a gene: 13. The CDR3 extends over 13 amino acids. From germline, CDR1 is SQVTM and CDR2 ANQGSEA. The CDR3 sequence: CSAERGLENEAFF. The CDR3 DNA is TGCAGCGCCGAAAGGGGGCTAGAGAACGAAGCTTTCTTT.

This clonotype was seen ten or more times. The chain carries TRBV14 and TRBJ2-7; possible D gene TRBD1, 6 bases. The CDR3 runs to 15 residues. Germline CDR1 SGHDN, CDR2 FVKESK. Trimming stripped 3 bases from V and 3 bases from J, with 15 bases between. The CDR3 DNA is TGTGCCAGCAGCCAGATGGACAGCGGATTCTACGAGCAGTACTTC. This codes for CASSQMDSGFYEQYF.

This clonotype was counted ten times or more. This may stem from a read error, because a much larger clone lies one nucleotide away. V gene TRBV20-1 combines with J gene TRBJ1-1; D call uncertain. CDR1 and CDR2 from the germline V gene are DFQATT and SNEGSKA (reference sequence). There are 13 residues in the CDR3. The CDR3 sequence is CGAIWTVNTEAFF. Written as DNA, the CDR3 is TGCGGTGCTATCTGGACGGTGAACACTGAAGCTTTCTTT.

This clonotype counts as medium-sized. The rearrangement uses TRBV7-9 and TRBJ2-5; TRBD2 might be the D (5 bases). This CDR3 has 14 residues. Trimming shortened V by 1 base and J by 1 base, and 7 bases separated the two germline ends. CDR1 and CDR2 (germline): SEHNR, FQNEAQ (reference sequence). CDR3 protein: CASSLGLAQETQYF. The CDR3 nucleotides read TGTGCCAGCAGCTTAGGGCTAGCCCAAGAGACCCAGTACTTC.

The sample holds one count of this clonotype. The gene calls are TRBV20-1 and TRBJ2-1; 7 bases are a match to TRBD2. V trimming: 7 bases; J trimming: 10 bases; junction bases outside the gene matches: 13. Looked up from germline, CDR1 is DFQATT and CDR2 is SNEGSKA (reference sequence). This CDR3 has 13 residues. CDR3 sequence reads: CSDTRAGVREQFF. CDR3 nucleotide sequence: TGCAGTGATACTCGCGCGGGAGTACGAGAGCAGTTCTTC.

This clonotype was counted many times. This chain joins TRBV18 and TRBJ2-1, with a weak D call TRBD1 (6 bases). V lost 4 bases to trimming and J lost 2 bases, with 15 bases between them. Germline values: CDR1 KGHSH, CDR2 LQKENI. This CDR3 is 16 amino acids long. The CDR3 nucleotides are TGTGCCAGCTCACTGACAGGTTTGGGGACCTACAATGAGCAGTTCTTC. This gives the protein CASSLTGLGTYNEQFF.

The chain combines TRBV6-6 with TRBJ2-1; TRBD2 matches 7 bases. CDR1 is MNHNY and CDR2 is SVGAGI in the germline V gene (reference sequence). The ends lost 1 base at V and 4 bases at J; junction bases unmatched: 10. The CDR3 sequence is 17 residues long. Here the CDR3 reads CASSYCLLAGVYNEQFF. CDR3 sequence (DNA): TGTGCCAGCAGTTACTGCCTCTTAGCGGGCGTATACAATGAGCAGTTCTTC.